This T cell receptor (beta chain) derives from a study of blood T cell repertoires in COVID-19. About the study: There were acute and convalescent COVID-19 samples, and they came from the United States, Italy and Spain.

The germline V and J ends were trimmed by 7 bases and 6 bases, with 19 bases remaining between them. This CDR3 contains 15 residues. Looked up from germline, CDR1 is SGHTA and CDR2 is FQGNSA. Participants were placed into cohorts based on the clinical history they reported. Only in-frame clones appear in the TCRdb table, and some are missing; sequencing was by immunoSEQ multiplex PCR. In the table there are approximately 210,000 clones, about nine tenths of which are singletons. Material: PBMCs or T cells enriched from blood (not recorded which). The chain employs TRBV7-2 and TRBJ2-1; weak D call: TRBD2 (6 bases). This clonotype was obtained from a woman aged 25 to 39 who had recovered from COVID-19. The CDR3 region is CASTDSGGASNEQFF. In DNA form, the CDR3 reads TGTGCCAGCACCGACAGCGGAGGGGCCTCCAATGAGCAGTTCTTC.